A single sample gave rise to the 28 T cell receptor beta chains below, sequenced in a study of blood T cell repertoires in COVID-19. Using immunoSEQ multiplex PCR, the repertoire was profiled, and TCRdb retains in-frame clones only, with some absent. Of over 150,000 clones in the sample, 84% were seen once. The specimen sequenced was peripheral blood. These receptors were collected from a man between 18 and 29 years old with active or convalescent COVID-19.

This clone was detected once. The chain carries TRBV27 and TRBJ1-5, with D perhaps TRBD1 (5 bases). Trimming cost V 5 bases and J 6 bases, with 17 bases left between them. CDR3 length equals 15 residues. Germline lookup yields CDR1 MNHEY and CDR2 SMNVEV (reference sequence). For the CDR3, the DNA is TGTGCCAGCAGTCCCACAAATCAGGGTAGTCAGCCCCAGCATTTT. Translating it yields CASSPTNQGSQPQHF.

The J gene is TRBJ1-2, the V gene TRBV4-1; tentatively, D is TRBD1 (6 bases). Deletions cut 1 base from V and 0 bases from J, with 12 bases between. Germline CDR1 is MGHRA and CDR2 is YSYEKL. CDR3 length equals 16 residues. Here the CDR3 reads CASSQATDSANYGYTF. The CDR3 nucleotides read TGCGCCAGCAGCCAAGCAACGGACAGCGCTAACTATGGCTACACCTTC.

In nucleotides, the CDR3 is TGTGCCTGGAGTGCCCGACAGCAGCAGTTCTTC. It yields the protein CAWSARQQQFF. The rearrangement uses TRBV30 and TRBJ2-1; TRBD1 is a possible D gene (5 bases). Trimming took 1 base from V and 11 from J, leaving 9 bases between them. Germline V CDR1 and CDR2: GTSNPN, SVGIG (reference sequence). The CDR3 contains 11 residues.

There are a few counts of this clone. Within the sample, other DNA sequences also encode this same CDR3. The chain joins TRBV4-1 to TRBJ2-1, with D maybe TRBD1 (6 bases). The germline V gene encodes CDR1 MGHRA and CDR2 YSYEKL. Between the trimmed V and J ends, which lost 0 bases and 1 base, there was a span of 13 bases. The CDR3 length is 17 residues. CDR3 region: CASSQDQGRGSYNEQFF. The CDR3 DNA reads TGCGCCAGCAGCCAAGACCAGGGGAGAGGTTCCTACAATGAGCAGTTCTTC.

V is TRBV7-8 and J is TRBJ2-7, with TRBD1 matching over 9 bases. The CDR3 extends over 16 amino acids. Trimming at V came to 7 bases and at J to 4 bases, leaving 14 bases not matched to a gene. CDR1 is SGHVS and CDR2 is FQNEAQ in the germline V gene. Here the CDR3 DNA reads TGTGCCAGCATCCAAGAGGGGACAGGGATATCGTACGAGCAGTACTTC. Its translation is CASIQEGTGISYEQYF.

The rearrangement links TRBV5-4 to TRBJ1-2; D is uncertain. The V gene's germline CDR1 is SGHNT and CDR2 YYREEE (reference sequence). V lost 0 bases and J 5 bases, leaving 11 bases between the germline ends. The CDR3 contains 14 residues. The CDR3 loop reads CASSLGRAVYGYTF. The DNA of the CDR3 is TGTGCCAGCAGCTTGGGGAGGGCGGTTTATGGCTACACCTTC.

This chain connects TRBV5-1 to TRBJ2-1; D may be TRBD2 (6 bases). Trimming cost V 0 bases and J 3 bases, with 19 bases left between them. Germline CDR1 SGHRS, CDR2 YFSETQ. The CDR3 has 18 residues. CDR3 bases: TGCGCCAGCAGCTTGGCGTCGGGGCGGGGTGTCAACTACAATGAGCAGTTCTTC. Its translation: CASSLASGRGVNYNEQFF.

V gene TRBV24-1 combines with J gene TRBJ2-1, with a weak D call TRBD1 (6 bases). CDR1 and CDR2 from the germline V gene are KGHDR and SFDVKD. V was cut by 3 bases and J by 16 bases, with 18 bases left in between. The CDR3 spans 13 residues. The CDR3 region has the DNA TGTGCCACCAGTGATATCTCAGGGGAAGAGGTATTCTTC. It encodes CATSDISGEEVFF.

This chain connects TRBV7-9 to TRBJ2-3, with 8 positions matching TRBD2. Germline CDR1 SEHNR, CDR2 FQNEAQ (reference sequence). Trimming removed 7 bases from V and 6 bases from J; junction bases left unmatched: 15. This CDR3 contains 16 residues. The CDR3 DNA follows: TGTGCCAGCACCCAGGACTTGACGTCGGGGGGGGATACGCAGTATTTT. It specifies CASTQDLTSGGDTQYF.

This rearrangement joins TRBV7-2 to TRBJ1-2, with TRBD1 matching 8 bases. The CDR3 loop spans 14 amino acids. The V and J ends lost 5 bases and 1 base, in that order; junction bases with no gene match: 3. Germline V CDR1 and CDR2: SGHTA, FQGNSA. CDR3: CASSQGQGNYGYTF. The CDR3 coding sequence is TGTGCCAGCAGCCAAGGACAGGGTAACTATGGCTACACCTTC.

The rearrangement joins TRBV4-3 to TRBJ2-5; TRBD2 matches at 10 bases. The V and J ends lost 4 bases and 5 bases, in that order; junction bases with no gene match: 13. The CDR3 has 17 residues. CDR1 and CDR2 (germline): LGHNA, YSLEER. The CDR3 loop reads CASSRSRTSGSAETQYF. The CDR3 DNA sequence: TGCGCCAGCAGCCGATCAAGGACTAGCGGAAGCGCGGAGACCCAGTACTTC.

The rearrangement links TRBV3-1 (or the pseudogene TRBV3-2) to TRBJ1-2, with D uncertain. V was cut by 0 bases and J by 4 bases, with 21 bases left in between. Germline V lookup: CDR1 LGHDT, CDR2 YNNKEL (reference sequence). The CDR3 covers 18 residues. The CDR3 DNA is TGTGCCAGCAGCCAAGAAGGAGGCAGTCACCCGCCGGGCTATGGCTACACCTTC. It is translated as CASSQEGGSHPPGYGYTF.

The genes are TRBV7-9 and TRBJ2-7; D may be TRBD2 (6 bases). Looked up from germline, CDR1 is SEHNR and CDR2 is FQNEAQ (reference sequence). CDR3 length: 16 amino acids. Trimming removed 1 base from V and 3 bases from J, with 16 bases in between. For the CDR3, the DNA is TGTGCCAGCAGCTTAGAATGGGGCTCGGGGGACTACGAGCAGTACTTC. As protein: CASSLEWGSGDYEQYF.

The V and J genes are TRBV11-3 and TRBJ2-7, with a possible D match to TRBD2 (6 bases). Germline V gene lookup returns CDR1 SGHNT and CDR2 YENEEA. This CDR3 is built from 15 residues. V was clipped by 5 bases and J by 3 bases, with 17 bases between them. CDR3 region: CASSPGEGEDYEQYF. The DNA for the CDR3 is TGTGCCAGCAGCCCCGGCGAAGGGGAGGACTACGAGCAGTACTTC.

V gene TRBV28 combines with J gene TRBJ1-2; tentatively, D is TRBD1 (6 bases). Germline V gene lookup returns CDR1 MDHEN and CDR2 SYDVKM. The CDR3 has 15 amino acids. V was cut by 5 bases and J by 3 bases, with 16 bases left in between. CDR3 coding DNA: TGTGCCAGCAGTCCGTACTGGGGGCCGGACTATGGCTACACCTTC. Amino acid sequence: CASSPYWGPDYGYTF.

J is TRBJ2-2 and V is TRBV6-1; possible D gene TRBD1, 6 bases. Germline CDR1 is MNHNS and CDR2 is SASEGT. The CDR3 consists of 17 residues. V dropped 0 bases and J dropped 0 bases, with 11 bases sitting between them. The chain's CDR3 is CASSEASNRANTGELFF. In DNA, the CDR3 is TGTGCCAGCAGTGAAGCGTCTAACAGGGCGAACACCGGGGAGCTGTTTTTT.

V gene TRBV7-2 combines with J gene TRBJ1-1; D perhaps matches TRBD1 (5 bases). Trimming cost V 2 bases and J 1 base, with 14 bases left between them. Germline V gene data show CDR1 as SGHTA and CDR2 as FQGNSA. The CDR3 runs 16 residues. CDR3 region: CASSLPPARANTEAFF. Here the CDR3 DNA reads TGTGCCAGCAGCTTACCCCCGGCCAGGGCGAACACTGAAGCTTTCTTT.

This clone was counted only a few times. CDR3 protein: CASSEGTGSWTQHF. For the CDR3, the DNA is TGTGCCAGCAGCGAGGGGACAGGAAGCTGGACCCAGCATTTT. The V gene is TRBV7-6, the J gene TRBJ1-5; 8 nucleotides line up with TRBD1. The CDR3 totals 14 residues. Trimming cost V 5 bases and J 11 bases; bases outside gene matches: 11. CDR1 SGHVS and CDR2 FNYEAQ come from the germline V gene. Full variable domain (missing parts from reference TRBV7-6 and TRBJ1-5): GAGVSQSPRYKVTKRGQDVALRCDPISGHVSLYWYRQALGQGPEFLTYFNYEAQQDKSGLPNDRFSAERPEGSISTLTIQRTEQRDSAMYRCASSEGTGSWTQHFGDGTRLSIL.

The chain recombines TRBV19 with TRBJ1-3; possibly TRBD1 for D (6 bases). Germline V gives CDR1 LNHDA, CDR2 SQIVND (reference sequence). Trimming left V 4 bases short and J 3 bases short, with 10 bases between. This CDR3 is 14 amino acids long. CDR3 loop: CASSTGDFGNTIYF. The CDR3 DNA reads TGTGCCAGTAGTACAGGGGATTTTGGAAACACCATATATTTT.

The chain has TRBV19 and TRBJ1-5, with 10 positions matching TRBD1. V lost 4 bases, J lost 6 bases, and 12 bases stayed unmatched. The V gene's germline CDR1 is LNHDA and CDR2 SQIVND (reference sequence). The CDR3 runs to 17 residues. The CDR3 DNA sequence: TGTGCCAGTAGTAACGGACAGGGGGTCTCTCCGCGTCAGCCCCAGCATTTT. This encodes CASSNGQGVSPRQPQHF.

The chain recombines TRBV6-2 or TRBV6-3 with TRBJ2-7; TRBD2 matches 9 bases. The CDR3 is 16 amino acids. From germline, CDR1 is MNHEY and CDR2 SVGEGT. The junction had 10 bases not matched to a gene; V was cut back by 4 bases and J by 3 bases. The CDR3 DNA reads TGTGCCAGCAGTTTCCCGGGACTAGCACTGAACTACGAGCAGTACTTC. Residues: CASSFPGLALNYEQYF.

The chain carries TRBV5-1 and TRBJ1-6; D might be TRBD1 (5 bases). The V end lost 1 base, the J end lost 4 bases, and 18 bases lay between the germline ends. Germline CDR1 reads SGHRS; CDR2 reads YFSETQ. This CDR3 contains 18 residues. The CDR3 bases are TGCGCCAGCAGCTTGTGGGGGGTAGATCCGGGTTATAATTCACCCCTCCACTTT. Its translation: CASSLWGVDPGYNSPLHF.

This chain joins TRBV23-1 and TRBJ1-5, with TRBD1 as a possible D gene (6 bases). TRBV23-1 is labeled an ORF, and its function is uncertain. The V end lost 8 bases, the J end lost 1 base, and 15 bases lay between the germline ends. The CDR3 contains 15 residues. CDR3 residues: CASESSGQSNQPQHF. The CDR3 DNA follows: TGCGCCAGCGAGTCATCCGGACAGAGCAATCAGCCCCAGCATTTT.

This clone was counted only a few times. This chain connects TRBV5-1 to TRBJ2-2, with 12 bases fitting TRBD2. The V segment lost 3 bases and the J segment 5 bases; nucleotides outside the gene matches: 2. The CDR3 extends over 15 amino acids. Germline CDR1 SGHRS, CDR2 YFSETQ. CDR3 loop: CASSWTSGETGELFF. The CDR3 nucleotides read TGCGCCAGCAGCTGGACTAGCGGGGAAACCGGGGAGCTGTTTTTT.

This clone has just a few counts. CDR3 nucleotides: TGCAGCGTTGAACGAACAACGACAGGGAGTAATGGCTACACCTTC. Translation gives CSVERTTTGSNGYTF. The gene calls are TRBV29-1 and TRBJ1-2; 7 bases map to TRBD1. The germline V gene encodes CDR1 SQVTM and CDR2 ANQGSEA. The CDR3 has 15 amino acids. V was pared by 2 bases and J by 6 bases, with 12 bases of the junction left unmatched.

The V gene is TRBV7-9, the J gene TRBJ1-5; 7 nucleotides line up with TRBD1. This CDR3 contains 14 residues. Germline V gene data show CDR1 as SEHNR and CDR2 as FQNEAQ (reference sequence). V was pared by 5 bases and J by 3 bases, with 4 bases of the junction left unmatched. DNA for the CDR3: TGTGCCAGCAGCCCGGGACAGATCAATCAGCCCCAGCATTTT. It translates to CASSPGQINQPQHF.

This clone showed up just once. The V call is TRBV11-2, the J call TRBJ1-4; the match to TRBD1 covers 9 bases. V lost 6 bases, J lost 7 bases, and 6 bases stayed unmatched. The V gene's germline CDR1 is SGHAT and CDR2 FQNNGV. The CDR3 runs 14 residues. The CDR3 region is CASRFGTGTEKLFF. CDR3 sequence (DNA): TGTGCCAGCAGATTCGGGACAGGGACTGAAAAACTGTTTTTT.

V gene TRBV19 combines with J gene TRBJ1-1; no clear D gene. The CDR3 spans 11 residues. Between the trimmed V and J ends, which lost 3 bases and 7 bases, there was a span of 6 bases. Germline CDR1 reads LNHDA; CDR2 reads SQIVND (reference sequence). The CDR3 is CASSMQNEAFF. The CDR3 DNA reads TGTGCCAGTAGTATGCAGAATGAAGCTTTCTTT.